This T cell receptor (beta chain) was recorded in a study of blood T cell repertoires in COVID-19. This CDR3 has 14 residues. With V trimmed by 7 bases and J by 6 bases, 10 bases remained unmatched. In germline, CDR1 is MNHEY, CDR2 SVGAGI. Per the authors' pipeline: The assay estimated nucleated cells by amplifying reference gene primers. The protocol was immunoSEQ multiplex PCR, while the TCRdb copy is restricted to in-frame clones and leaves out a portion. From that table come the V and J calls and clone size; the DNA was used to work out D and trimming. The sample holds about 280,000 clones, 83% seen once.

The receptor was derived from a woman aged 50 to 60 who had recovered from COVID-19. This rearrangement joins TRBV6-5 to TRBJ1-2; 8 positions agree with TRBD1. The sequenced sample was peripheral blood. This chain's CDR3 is CASTPNRGYNGYTF. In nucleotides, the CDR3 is TGTGCCAGCACCCCAAACAGGGGGTACAATGGCTACACCTTC.